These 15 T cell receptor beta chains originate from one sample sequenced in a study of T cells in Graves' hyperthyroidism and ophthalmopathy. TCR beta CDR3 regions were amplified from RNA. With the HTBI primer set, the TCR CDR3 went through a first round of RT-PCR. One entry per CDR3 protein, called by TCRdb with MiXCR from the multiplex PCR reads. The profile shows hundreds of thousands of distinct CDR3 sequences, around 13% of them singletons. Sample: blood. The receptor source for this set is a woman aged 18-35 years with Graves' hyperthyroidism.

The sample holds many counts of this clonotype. CDR3 in DNA: TGTGCCAGCAGCTTGGCAGGGAAAGAGCAGTACTTC. The encoded protein is CASSLAGKEQYF. The chain uses TRBV11-1 and TRBJ2-7; D perhaps matches TRBD1 (5 bases). Germline CDR1 is SGHAT and CDR2 is FQDESV (reference sequence). Trimming pared 3 bases from V and 7 bases from J, leaving 10 bases between. The CDR3 totals 12 residues.

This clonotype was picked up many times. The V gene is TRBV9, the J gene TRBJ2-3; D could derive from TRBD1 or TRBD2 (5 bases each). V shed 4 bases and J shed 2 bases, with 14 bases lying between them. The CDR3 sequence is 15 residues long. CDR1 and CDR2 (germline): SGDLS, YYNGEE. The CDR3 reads CASSFRDGFTDTQYF. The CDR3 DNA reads TGTGCCAGCAGCTTCCGGGACGGCTTCACAGATACGCAGTATTTT.

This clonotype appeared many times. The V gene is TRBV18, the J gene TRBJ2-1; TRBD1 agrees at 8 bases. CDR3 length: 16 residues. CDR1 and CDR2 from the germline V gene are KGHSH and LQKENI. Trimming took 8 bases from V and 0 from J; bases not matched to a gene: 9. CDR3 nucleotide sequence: TGTGCCAGCAGCCCCCGGACAGGGAGCTCCTACAATGAGCAGTTCTTC. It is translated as CASSPRTGSSYNEQFF.

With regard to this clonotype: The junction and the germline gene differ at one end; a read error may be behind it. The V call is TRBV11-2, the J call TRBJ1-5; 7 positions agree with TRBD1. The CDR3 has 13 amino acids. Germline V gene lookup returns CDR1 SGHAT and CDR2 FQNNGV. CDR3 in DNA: TGTGCCAGCAGTTTACAGGGGAATCAGTCCCAGCATTTT. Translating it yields CASSLQGNQSQHF.

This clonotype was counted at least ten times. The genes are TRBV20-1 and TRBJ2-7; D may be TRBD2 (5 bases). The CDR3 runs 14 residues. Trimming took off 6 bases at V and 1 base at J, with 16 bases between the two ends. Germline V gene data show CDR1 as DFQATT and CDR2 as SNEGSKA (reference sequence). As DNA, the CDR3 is TGCAGTGCAATTCCCCTCGGGGAGTCCTACGAGCAGTACTTC. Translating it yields CSAIPLGESYEQYF.

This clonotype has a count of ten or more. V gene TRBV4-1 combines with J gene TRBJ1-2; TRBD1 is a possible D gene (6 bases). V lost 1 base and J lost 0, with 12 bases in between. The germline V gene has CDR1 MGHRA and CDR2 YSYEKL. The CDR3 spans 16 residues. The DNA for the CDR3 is TGCGCCAGCAGCCAAGTGGGGAGGGGGGCTAACTATGGCTACACCTTC. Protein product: CASSQVGRGANYGYTF.

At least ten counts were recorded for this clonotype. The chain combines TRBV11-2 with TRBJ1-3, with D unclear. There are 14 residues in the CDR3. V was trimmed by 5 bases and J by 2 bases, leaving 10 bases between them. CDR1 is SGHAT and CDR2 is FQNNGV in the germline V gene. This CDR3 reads CASSPTEAGNTIYF. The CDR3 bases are TGTGCCAGCAGCCCCACGGAGGCTGGAAACACCATATATTTT.

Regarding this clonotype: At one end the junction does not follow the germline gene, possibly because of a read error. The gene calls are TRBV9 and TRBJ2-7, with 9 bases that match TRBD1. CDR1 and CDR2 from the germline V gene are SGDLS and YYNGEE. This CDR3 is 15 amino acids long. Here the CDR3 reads CASSVGTGTAYEQYF. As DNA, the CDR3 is TGCGCCAGCAGCGTCGGGACAGGGACGGCCTACGAGCAGTACTTC.

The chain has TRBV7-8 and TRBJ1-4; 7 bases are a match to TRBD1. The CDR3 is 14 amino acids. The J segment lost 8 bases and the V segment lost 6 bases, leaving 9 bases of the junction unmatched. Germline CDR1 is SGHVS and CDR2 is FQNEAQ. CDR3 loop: CASSYNQGGEKLFF. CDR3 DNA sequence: TGTGCCAGCAGTTATAACCAGGGGGGCGAAAAACTGTTTTTT.

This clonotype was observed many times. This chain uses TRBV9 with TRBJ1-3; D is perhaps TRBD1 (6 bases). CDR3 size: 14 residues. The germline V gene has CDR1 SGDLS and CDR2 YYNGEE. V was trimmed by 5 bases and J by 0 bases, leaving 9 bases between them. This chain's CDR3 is CASSADSSGNTIYF. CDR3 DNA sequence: TGTGCCAGCAGTGCGGACAGCTCTGGAAACACCATATATTTT.

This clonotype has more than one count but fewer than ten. The CDR3 DNA reads as TGTGCCAGCAGTATCAGGGGACAGGGGGCACCTGGGGCCAACGTCCTGACTTTC. This translates into CASSIRGQGAPGANVLTF. The rearrangement joins TRBV4-2 to TRBJ2-6; 12 nucleotides agree with TRBD1. Germline CDR1 is LGHNA and CDR2 is YNFKEQ. The V segment lost 6 bases and the J segment 2 bases; nucleotides outside the gene matches: 8. The CDR3 runs to 18 residues.

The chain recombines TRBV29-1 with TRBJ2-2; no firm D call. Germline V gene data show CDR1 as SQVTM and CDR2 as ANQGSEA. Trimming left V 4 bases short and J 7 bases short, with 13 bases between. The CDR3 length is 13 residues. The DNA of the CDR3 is TGCAGCGTTGTTGACCCCACGGGCGGGGAGCTGTTTTTT. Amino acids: CSVVDPTGGELFF.

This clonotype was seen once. CDR3 amino acids: CASSPQAWLNTEAFF. CDR3 nucleotide sequence: TGTGCCAGCAGCCCACAGGCTTGGCTGAACACTGAAGCTTTCTTT. This rearrangement joins TRBV6-1 to TRBJ1-1, with a weak D call TRBD1 (5 bases). V was cut by 6 bases and J by 0 bases, with 14 bases left in between. CDR3 size: 15 residues. Germline V lookup: CDR1 MNHNS, CDR2 SASEGT.

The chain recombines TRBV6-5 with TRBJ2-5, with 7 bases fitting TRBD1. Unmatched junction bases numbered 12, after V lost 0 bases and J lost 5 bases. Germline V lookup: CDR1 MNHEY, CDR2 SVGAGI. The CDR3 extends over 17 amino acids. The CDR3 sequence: CASSYSTGPGSQETQYF. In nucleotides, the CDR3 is TGTGCCAGCAGTTACTCGACAGGGCCAGGTTCTCAGGAGACCCAGTACTTC.

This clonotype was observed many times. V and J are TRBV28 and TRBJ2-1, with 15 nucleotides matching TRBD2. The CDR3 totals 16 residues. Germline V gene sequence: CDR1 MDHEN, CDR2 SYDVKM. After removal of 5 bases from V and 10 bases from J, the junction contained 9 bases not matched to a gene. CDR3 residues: CASSTNPGLAGGEQFF. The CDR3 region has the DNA TGTGCCAGCAGTACTAACCCGGGACTAGCGGGAGGAGAGCAGTTCTTC.